The text below deals with one TCR beta chain. Its target is not known. Germline-derived CDR1 and CDR2 are SNHLY and FYNNEI. V was trimmed by 8 bases and J by 10 bases, leaving 22 bases between them. CDR3 length: 14 residues. Profiling relied on immunoSEQ multiplex PCR, and the TCRdb table lists in-frame clones only, not all of them. The repertoire consists of just under 150,000 clones, with approximately 86% occurring once and the leading ten covering 5.4%. This sample stems from a study of T cell responses to AZD1222 COVID-19 vaccine. General observations from the study: Baseline seropositivity occurred in only a handful of AZD1222 recipients. Among the donors, most were white British and more were female, and clonal diversity was possibly underestimated.

Source: peripheral blood, taken 28 days after the second dose of the MenACWY control vaccine. The chain joins TRBV2 to TRBJ2-3, with D perhaps TRBD1 or TRBD2 (6 bases each). This TCR was sampled from an adult who received the MenACWY meningococcal vaccine as a control. In nucleotides, the CDR3 is TGTGCCAGCTGTTACACCGAGGGGGGCCGATCGCAGTATTTT. Protein sequence: CASCYTEGGRSQYF.